Below, 26 T cell receptor beta chains from the same sample are listed, as sequenced in a study of blood T cell repertoires in COVID-19. The assay was immunoSEQ multiplex PCR, and TCRdb's table has in-frame clones only and misses some. The profile shows some 150,000 clones, roughly 88% of them singletons. Sequencing was done on a sample of peripheral blood. The receptors come from a man in his sixties with COVID-19, enrolled during active disease.

This chain connects TRBV3-1 (or the pseudogene TRBV3-2) to TRBJ2-7; 8 bases agree with TRBD2. The CDR3 spans 15 residues. CDR1 and CDR2 (germline): LGHDT, YNNKEL (reference sequence). V dropped 1 base and J dropped 0; count of bases not matched to a gene: 2. The CDR3 reads CASSQGGGFSYEQYF. In DNA form, the CDR3 reads TGTGCCAGCAGCCAAGGCGGGGGGTTCTCCTACGAGCAGTACTTC.

J is TRBJ2-3 and V is TRBV11-3; TRBD1 agrees at 10 bases. This CDR3 has 15 residues. Germline CDR1 is SGHNT and CDR2 is YENEEA. Trimming at V came to 4 bases and at J to 3 bases, leaving 4 bases not matched to a gene. The CDR3 DNA reads TGTGCCAGCAGCTACTCGGGACAGGGGACAGATACGCAGTATTTT. This gives the protein CASSYSGQGTDTQYF.

CDR3 in DNA: TGTGCCAGTAGTGGTGGACAGTCCCCAGGAACTGAAGCTTTCTTT. Protein product: CASSGGQSPGTEAFF. V usage is TRBV19 and J usage is TRBJ1-1; D may be TRBD1 (6 bases). Trimming left V 5 bases short and J 5 bases short, with 18 bases between. The CDR3 has 15 residues. Germline-derived CDR1 and CDR2 are LNHDA and SQIVND (reference sequence).

This chain uses TRBV28 with TRBJ1-1; a possible D gene is TRBD1 (5 bases). CDR3 length equals 16 residues. Germline V lookup: CDR1 MDHEN, CDR2 SYDVKM. The germline V and J ends were trimmed by 5 bases and 2 bases, with 18 bases remaining between them. The CDR3 loop is CASSPDTRRANTEAFF. The CDR3 nucleotides read TGTGCCAGCAGTCCGGACACAAGGAGGGCCAACACTGAAGCTTTCTTT.

V usage is TRBV4-1 and J usage is TRBJ1-5, with TRBD1 as a possible D gene (6 bases). The germline V gene encodes CDR1 MGHRA and CDR2 YSYEKL. The ends were cut back, 0 bases at V and 3 bases at J, with 9 bases in the middle. CDR3 length: 15 amino acids. The CDR3 DNA follows: TGCGCCAGCAGCCAAGATCGACAGGTCAATCAGCCCCAGCATTTT. Amino acid sequence: CASSQDRQVNQPQHF.

This chain joins TRBV7-9 and TRBJ1-3; possible D gene TRBD1, 6 bases. Germline loops: CDR1 SEHNR, CDR2 FQNEAQ (reference sequence). The CDR3 runs to 16 residues. The V and J ends lost 5 bases and 5 bases respectively, with 19 bases between them. The CDR3 sequence: CASSQARGAVRNTIYF. The CDR3 DNA sequence: TGTGCCAGCAGCCAGGCCCGGGGGGCCGTTAGAAACACCATATATTTT.

The CDR3 DNA reads as TGTGCCAGCTCACAGGACAAACAAGAGACCCAGTACTTC. It encodes CASSQDKQETQYF. The chain carries TRBV18 and TRBJ2-5; possible D gene TRBD1, 5 bases. The CDR3 is made up of 13 amino acids. V shed 4 bases and J shed 2 bases, with 8 bases lying between them. Germline lookup yields CDR1 KGHSH and CDR2 LQKENI. Combining the CDR3 with reference TRBV18 and TRBJ2-5 gives the whole variable domain NAGVMQNPRHLVRRRGQEARLRCSPMKGHSHVYWYRQLPEEGLKFMVYLQKENIIDESGMPKERFSAEFPKEGPSILRIQQVVRGDSAAYFCASSQDKQETQYFGPGTRLLVL.

The genes are TRBV5-1 and TRBJ2-7; the D gene is possibly TRBD1 (6 bases). This CDR3 has 14 amino acids. The V end lost 5 bases, the J end lost 5 bases, and 17 bases lay between the germline ends. The germline CDR1 and CDR2 sequences are SGHRS and YFSETQ. The CDR3 nucleotides are TGCGCCAGCAGAATTGTACAGGGCCGGGACGAGCAGTACTTC. Encoded protein: CASRIVQGRDEQYF.

The chain combines TRBV5-1 with TRBJ2-7; D perhaps matches TRBD1 (5 bases). The CDR3 has 14 amino acids. Trimming pared 0 bases from V and 2 bases from J, leaving 9 bases between. Germline CDR1 and CDR2: SGHRS and YFSETQ. The CDR3 spells CASSLAQETYEQYF. Written as DNA, the CDR3 is TGCGCCAGCAGCTTGGCACAGGAGACCTACGAGCAGTACTTC.

This clone was picked up one time. The chain couples TRBV19 to TRBJ1-6; 7 bases align to TRBD1. Germline lookup yields CDR1 LNHDA and CDR2 SQIVND (reference sequence). V lost 0 bases to trimming and J lost 0 bases; unmatched junction nucleotides: 5. CDR3 length: 18 amino acids. CDR3 sequence (DNA): TGTGCCAGTAGTATAGATCGAACAGGGGACTCCTATAATTCACCCCTCCACTTT. It yields the protein CASSIDRTGDSYNSPLHF.

The chain has TRBV6-5 and TRBJ2-7; D is possibly TRBD1 (5 bases). The germline V and J ends were trimmed by 6 bases and 6 bases, with 15 bases remaining between them. The CDR3 is 13 amino acids. Looked up from germline, CDR1 is MNHEY and CDR2 is SVGAGI. CDR3 nucleotide sequence: TGTGCCAGCAGGGGGCAGGGTCGGCGCGAGCAGTACTTC. It encodes CASRGQGRREQYF.

This clone was detected only once. The chain has TRBV5-6 and TRBJ1-4, with D perhaps TRBD1 (6 bases). The CDR3 covers 15 residues. The V end was cut by 0 bases, the J end by 6 bases, with 12 bases between. Germline CDR1 SGHDT, CDR2 YYEEEE. CDR3 in amino acids: CASSLVGAIDEKLFF. DNA of the CDR3: TGTGCCAGCAGCTTGGTGGGGGCGATTGATGAAAAACTGTTTTTT.

V gene TRBV21-1 combines with J gene TRBJ1-2; the table calls TRBD1, which could not be checked here. TRBV21-1 is reported as a pseudogene. There are 12 residues in the CDR3. As DNA, the CDR3 is TGTGCCAGCAGCAACAAATCCTATGGCTACACCTTC. Its protein product is CASSNKSYGYTF.

V and J are TRBV30 and TRBJ1-3; 10 nucleotides match TRBD1. The CDR3 consists of 13 residues. CDR1 and CDR2 (germline): GTSNPN, SVGIG (reference sequence). Trimming took 3 bases from V and 6 from J; bases not matched to a gene: 2. CDR3 residues: CAWRGTGVNTIYF. The CDR3 DNA reads as TGTGCCTGGAGAGGGACAGGGGTAAACACCATATATTTT.

Here the CDR3 reads CASSLRQGGNIQYF. As DNA, the CDR3 is TGTGCCAGCAGCCTACGACAGGGAGGCAACATTCAGTACTTC. The rearrangement joins TRBV5-6 to TRBJ2-4, with a tentative D call TRBD1 (7 bases). CDR3 size: 14 residues. Germline V CDR1 and CDR2: SGHDT, YYEEEE. Trimming pared 4 bases from V and 7 bases from J, leaving 15 bases between. The full variable domain, rest sourced from reference TRBV5-6 and TRBJ2-4, is DAGVTQSPTHLIKTRGQQVTLRCSPKSGHDTVSWYQQALGQGPQFIFQYYEEEERQRGNFPDRFSGHQFPNYSSELNVNALLLGDSALYLCASSLRQGGNIQYFGAGTRLSVL.

This chain joins TRBV3-1 (or the pseudogene TRBV3-2) and TRBJ1-1; the match to TRBD1 covers 7 bases. The CDR3 runs 14 residues. Per germline, CDR1 LGHDT and CDR2 YNNKEL (reference sequence). The trim removed 7 bases at V and 0 bases at J, leaving 5 bases unmatched. The CDR3 sequence is CASIRTGLNTEAFF. DNA for the CDR3: TGTGCCAGCATCCGGACAGGACTGAACACTGAAGCTTTCTTT.

The chain joins TRBV6-5 to TRBJ1-1; no clear D gene. Trimming shortened V by 0 bases and J by 6 bases, and 11 bases separated the two germline ends. This CDR3 contains 14 residues. Germline loops: CDR1 MNHEY, CDR2 SVGAGI. DNA for the CDR3: TGTGCCAGCAGTTACTCGATTGGCTTCTCTGAAGCTTTCTTT. Protein: CASSYSIGFSEAFF.

The chain carries TRBV3-1 (or the pseudogene TRBV3-2) and TRBJ1-2; D is undetermined. This CDR3 region has 15 residues. Germline assignment: CDR1 LGHDT and CDR2 YNNKEL (reference sequence). V lost 1 base and J 4 bases, leaving 13 bases between the germline ends. The CDR3 protein is CASSQAGILVYGYTF. The CDR3, as DNA: TGTGCCAGCAGCCAAGCTGGCATTCTTGTCTATGGCTACACCTTC.

The rearrangement links TRBV6-6 to TRBJ2-1, with TRBD2 identical over 9 bases. J lost 3 bases, V lost 6 bases, and 6 bases had no gene match. From germline, CDR1 is MNHNY and CDR2 SVGAGI (reference sequence). The CDR3 totals 15 residues. CDR3 amino acids: CASRYSGSDYNEQFF. CDR3 DNA: TGTGCCAGCAGATATAGCGGGAGTGACTACAATGAGCAGTTCTTC.

This clone was seen a single time. The chain is built from TRBV18 and TRBJ1-4; D gene ambiguous. With 3 bases removed from V and 0 bases from J, the gap between germline ends came to 14 bases. Per the germline V gene, CDR1 is KGHSH and CDR2 is LQKENI. The CDR3 covers 17 residues. The CDR3 region has the DNA TGTGCCAGCTCACCCCTATCTACTCCGGCAACTAATGAAAAACTGTTTTTT. This gives the protein CASSPLSTPATNEKLFF.

This sequence joins TRBV29-1 and TRBJ1-2, with 7 bases aligning to TRBD1. Unmatched junction bases numbered 11, after V lost 8 bases and J lost 8 bases. This CDR3 has 12 residues. Looked up from germline, CDR1 is SQVTM and CDR2 is ANQGSEA. The CDR3 DNA sequence: TGCAGCTTGACCGACAGGGCAGGCGGCTACACCTTC. This encodes CSLTDRAGGYTF. Using reference TRBV29-1 and TRBJ1-2 for the parts outside the CDR3, the full variable domain is SAVISQKPSRDICQRGTSLTIQCQVDSQVTMMFWYRQQPGQSLTLIATANQGSEATYESGFVIDKFPISRPNLTFSTLTVSNMSPEDSSIYLCSLTDRAGGYTFGSGTRLTVV.

This chain links TRBV5-6 with TRBJ2-5; 8 bases are shared with TRBD2. Germline V gene lookup returns CDR1 SGHDT and CDR2 YYEEEE. V trimming: 4 bases; J trimming: 3 bases; junction bases outside the gene matches: 8. CDR3 size: 15 residues. Here the CDR3 reads CASSRRSGGKETQYF. DNA for the CDR3: TGTGCCAGCAGCCGCCGTTCGGGAGGGAAAGAGACCCAGTACTTC.

The chain carries TRBV10-3 and TRBJ2-5; D may be TRBD1 (6 bases). CDR3 size: 13 residues. From germline, CDR1 is ENHRY and CDR2 SYGVKD. V lost 4 bases and J lost 3, with 9 bases in between. In nucleotides, the CDR3 is TGTGCCATCAGTGTCTCAGGGGAAGAGACCCAGTACTTC. It is translated as CAISVSGEETQYF.

V gene TRBV7-8 combines with J gene TRBJ1-6; 8 nucleotides agree with TRBD1. The CDR3 is made up of 15 amino acids. Germline V gene data show CDR1 as SGHVS and CDR2 as FQNEAQ. V lost 5 bases to trimming and J lost 6 bases; unmatched junction nucleotides: 6. CDR3 in DNA: TGTGCCAGCAGCCCGGCAGGGGGCGCTAATTCACCCCTCCACTTT. Translation: CASSPAGGANSPLHF.

V usage is TRBV11-2 and J usage is TRBJ2-5, with D perhaps matching TRBD2 (7 bases). Trimming pared 1 base from V and 5 bases from J, leaving 17 bases between. Per the germline V gene, CDR1 is SGHAT and CDR2 is FQNNGV. The CDR3 covers 16 residues. CDR3: CASSLAGGPGWETQYF. The CDR3 region has the DNA TGTGCCAGCAGCTTAGCGGGGGGCCCGGGTTGGGAGACCCAGTACTTC.

The CDR3 loop is CASRGGGQGNQPQHF. In DNA form, the CDR3 reads TGTGCCAGCAGGGGGGGAGGGCAGGGCAATCAGCCCCAGCATTTT. The J gene is TRBJ1-5, the V gene TRBV28; TRBD1 might be the D (5 bases). V was cut by 6 bases and J by 2 bases, with 14 bases left in between. The germline gives CDR1 MDHEN, CDR2 SYDVKM. This CDR3 has 15 amino acids.